Below are 15 T cell receptor beta chains sequenced from a single sample in a study of blood T cell repertoires in COVID-19. Assay used: immunoSEQ multiplex PCR; TCRdb lists only in-frame clones, some missing. This sample carries approximately 150,000 clones, around 87% of them seen once, and the ten largest clones take just over 2.5%. The sequenced sample was peripheral blood. Every receptor here comes from a woman at least 80 years old with COVID-19, enrolled during active disease.

This rearrangement joins TRBV3-1 (or the pseudogene TRBV3-2) to TRBJ2-1; maybe TRBD2 (5 bases). Germline values: CDR1 LGHDT, CDR2 YNNKEL (reference sequence). Trimming left V 2 bases short and J 8 bases short, with 7 bases between. There are 12 residues in the CDR3. This chain's CDR3 is CASSQLGDEQFF. DNA for the CDR3: TGTGCCAGCAGCCAACTGGGAGATGAGCAGTTCTTC.

The chain uses TRBV10-3 and TRBJ1-4; a possible D gene is TRBD1 (6 bases). Trimming took 9 bases from V and 4 from J, leaving 12 bases between them. There are 13 residues in the CDR3. From germline, CDR1 is ENHRY and CDR2 SYGVKD. The CDR3 protein is CAMNRALNEKLFF. Written as DNA, the CDR3 is TGTGCCATGAACAGGGCGCTTAATGAAAAACTGTTTTTT.

The rearrangement uses TRBV7-9 and TRBJ2-5; the D gene is possibly TRBD2 (6 bases). This CDR3 is 15 amino acids long. Trimming stripped 5 bases from V and 5 bases from J, with 18 bases between. CDR1 is SEHNR and CDR2 is FQNEAQ in the germline V gene (reference sequence). As DNA, the CDR3 is TGTGCCAGCAGCGGACCCGGGTCAGGGAGGGAGACCCAGTACTTC. Protein product: CASSGPGSGRETQYF. The complete variable domain, with remaining parts taken from reference TRBV7-9 and TRBJ2-5, reads DTGVSQNPRHKITKRGQNVTFRCDPISEHNRLYWYRQTLGQGPEFLTYFQNEAQLEKSRLLSDRFSAERPKGSFSTLEIQRTEQGDSAMYLCASSGPGSGRETQYFGPGTRLLVL.

The chain combines TRBV3-1 (or the pseudogene TRBV3-2) with TRBJ1-6; 10 bases agree with TRBD1. The CDR3 loop spans 17 amino acids. V shed 4 bases, J shed 8 bases, and the junction held 11 bases outside the gene matches. Per the germline V gene, CDR1 is LGHDT and CDR2 is YNNKEL (reference sequence). The CDR3 region has the DNA TGTGCCAGCAGCCCACGGGACAGGGGCCTACGGTATTCACCCCTCCACTTT. Residues: CASSPRDRGLRYSPLHF.

This clone showed up just once. The chain is built from TRBV28 and TRBJ1-6; D is ambiguous. CDR3 length equals 13 residues. V was clipped by 9 bases and J by 8 bases, with 14 bases between them. Germline CDR1 MDHEN, CDR2 SYDVKM. The CDR3 region has the DNA TGTGCCAGTAGTCGTATACGGGATTCACCCCTCCACTTT. This sequence encodes CASSRIRDSPLHF.

The J gene is TRBJ2-7, the V gene TRBV6-5; the match to TRBD2 covers 7 bases. The junction had 5 bases not matched to a gene; V was cut back by 6 bases and J by 0 bases. Germline CDR1 reads MNHEY; CDR2 reads SVGAGI. The CDR3 length is 14 residues. The CDR3: CASRAGAPSYEQYF. Here the CDR3 DNA reads TGTGCCAGCAGGGCGGGAGCGCCCTCCTACGAGCAGTACTTC.

The rearrangement links TRBV18 to TRBJ1-6; weak D call: TRBD1 (6 bases). The germline gives CDR1 KGHSH, CDR2 LQKENI. The CDR3 is made up of 18 amino acids. V was trimmed by 5 bases and J by 6 bases, leaving 23 bases between them. The CDR3 bases are TGTGCCAGCTCATCCGTTCTACCTCGGGGGGCTAGTAATTCACCCCTCCACTTT. Amino acid sequence: CASSSVLPRGASNSPLHF.

The rearrangement joins TRBV27 to TRBJ2-3, with TRBD2 as a possible D gene (6 bases). The length of the CDR3 is 16 residues. The V end lost 7 bases, the J end lost 1 base, and 18 bases lay between the germline ends. Germline V gene sequence: CDR1 MNHEY, CDR2 SMNVEV (reference sequence). This chain's CDR3 is CASNRGGGMGTDTQYF. As DNA, the CDR3 is TGTGCCAGCAATCGGGGAGGTGGGATGGGCACAGATACGCAGTATTTT.

The CDR3 here is CASSSGEPQHF. The CDR3 DNA is TGTGCCAGCAGTTCCGGGGAGCCCCAGCATTTT. J is TRBJ1-5 and V is TRBV28; D remains unclear. V lost 4 bases and J lost 8, with 6 bases in between. CDR1 is MDHEN, CDR2 SYDVKM, per germline. The CDR3 has 11 residues.

CDR3 sequence reads: CASSLGQGTQETQYF. The CDR3 DNA is TGTGCCAGCAGTTTGGGGCAGGGGACCCAAGAGACCCAGTACTTC. The V and J genes are TRBV27 and TRBJ2-5; tentative D call: TRBD1 (6 bases). CDR1 MNHEY and CDR2 SMNVEV come from the germline V gene (reference sequence). CDR3 length: 15 amino acids. V dropped 3 bases and J dropped 1 base, with 12 bases sitting between them.

This clone has just one count. The chain links TRBV10-3 to TRBJ2-2; D is possibly TRBD2 (5 bases). Germline V CDR1 and CDR2: ENHRY, SYGVKD. The V gene lost 3 bases and the J gene lost 7 bases, with 9 bases spanning the gap. The CDR3 runs to 13 residues. The DNA for the CDR3 is TGTGCCATCAGTGAAACTAGTTTCGGGGAGCTGTTTTTT. This gives the protein CAISETSFGELFF.

The chain employs TRBV10-2 and TRBJ2-5, with 9 bases aligning to TRBD1. With V trimmed by 2 bases and J by 2 bases, 9 bases remained unmatched. Germline CDR1 WSHSY, CDR2 SAAADI. CDR3 length equals 17 residues. CDR3 amino acids: CASSEVRDRVGQETQYF. The CDR3 nucleotides are TGCGCCAGCAGTGAGGTCCGGGACAGGGTCGGGCAAGAGACCCAGTACTTC.

V gene TRBV7-2 combines with J gene TRBJ1-2; D is perhaps TRBD1 (6 bases). CDR3 size: 15 residues. CDR1 and CDR2 from the germline V gene are SGHTA and FQGNSA. Trimming removed 2 bases at V and 4 bases at J, with 14 bases between. The CDR3 sequence is CASSLLSDSRYGYTF. In DNA, the CDR3 is TGTGCCAGCAGCTTATTATCGGACAGCCGCTATGGCTACACCTTC.

This rearrangement joins TRBV9 to TRBJ1-3; unclear D gene. The CDR3 runs 17 residues. V lost 0 bases, J lost 0 bases, and 13 bases lay in between. Germline-derived CDR1 and CDR2 are SGDLS and YYNGEE. CDR3 DNA: TGTGCCAGCAGCGTAGTTCCCAACAGTCCCTCTGGAAACACCATATATTTT. This encodes CASSVVPNSPSGNTIYF. Together with reference TRBV9 and TRBJ1-3, the CDR3 gives the full variable domain: DSGVTQTPKHLITATGQRVTLRCSPRSGDLSVYWYQQSLDQGLQFLIQYYNGEERAKGNILERFSAQQFPDLHSELNLSSLELGDSALYFCASSVVPNSPSGNTIYFGEGSWLTVV.

J is TRBJ2-7 and V is TRBV28; 11 bases map to TRBD1. V lost 8 bases to trimming and J lost 6 bases; unmatched junction nucleotides: 9. The CDR3 totals 14 residues. Germline assignment: CDR1 MDHEN and CDR2 SYDVKM. CDR3 protein: CASGTWDRGGEQYF. The CDR3 DNA sequence: TGTGCCAGCGGAACGTGGGACAGGGGGGGCGAGCAGTACTTC. Together with reference TRBV28 and TRBJ2-7, the CDR3 gives the full variable domain: DVKVTQSSRYLVKRTGEKVFLECVQDMDHENMFWYRQDPGLGLRLIYFSYDVKMKEKGDIPEGYSVSREKKERFSLILESASTNQTSMYLCASGTWDRGGEQYFGPGTRLTVT.